A selection of T cell receptor beta chains follows, all from one sample in a study of cytotoxic CD8 clonotypes in ibrutinib-treated CLL. The method was immunoSEQ multiplex PCR; TCRdb's version includes in-frame clones alone and lacks a portion of them. The sample has around 310,000 clones; roughly 79% are singletons. The source was PBMCs, collected before ibrutinib treatment. These receptors were obtained from a human donor with chronic lymphocytic leukemia. The CDR3 runs from the conserved cysteine through the conserved F or W. D genes are given only for firm matches. Part of the rows lack a size; the others show once, few, many or a class for expanded clones.

abundance	d_gene	v_gene	j_gene	CDR3aa	CDR3nt
NA	NA	TRBV7-7	TRBJ2-1	CASSYSGEDEQFF	TGTGCTAGCAGCTATTCAGGGGAGGATGAGCAGTTCTTC
NA	TRBD2	TRBV6-5	TRBJ2-1	CASKPTSGRANEQFF	TGTGCCAGCAAACCGACTAGCGGGAGGGCCAATGAGCAGTTCTTC
NA	NA	TRBV7-2	TRBJ2-7	CASSFLGMGGYEQYF	TGTGCCAGCAGCTTCTTGGGAATGGGCGGGTACGAGCAGTACTTC
NA	NA	TRBV6-5	TRBJ2-7	CASSYSGRDEQYF	TGTGCCAGCAGTTACTCGGGCAGGGACGAGCAGTACTTC
NA	TRBD2	TRBV4-1	TRBJ2-3	CASSQDETSDSPDTQYF	TGCGCCAGCAGCCAAGACGAGACTAGCGATTCACCAGATACGCAGTATTTT
once	TRBD2	TRBV6-5	TRBJ2-2	CASTMVAGVAGELFF	TGTGCCAGCACCATGGTAGCGGGAGTTGCCGGGGAGCTGTTTTTT
NA	NA	TRBV4-1	TRBJ1-3	CASSQGPSSGNTIYF	TGCGCCAGCAGCCAAGGGCCCTCCTCTGGAAACACCATATATTTT
NA	TRBD2	TRBV5-4	TRBJ2-1	CASSIRLAGYNEQFF	TGTGCCAGCAGCATCCGACTAGCGGGTTACAATGAGCAGTTCTTC
NA	TRBD2	TRBV7-9	TRBJ2-5	CASSIPTGTSGRRGETQYF	TGTGCCAGCAGCATACCCACCGGGACTAGCGGGAGAAGGGGAGAGACCCAGTACTTC
NA	NA	TRBV4-3	TRBJ2-7	CASSPRVSEGIYEQYF	TGCGCCAGCAGCCCCAGGGTGAGTGAGGGCATTTACGAGCAGTACTTC
NA	NA	TRBV19	TRBJ1-1	CASKRVLGARPKAFF	TGTGCCAGTAAAAGAGTTTTGGGGGCGCGACCGAAAGCTTTCTTT
NA	NA	TRBV11-1	TRBJ2-3	CASSRDFTDTQYF	TGTGCCAGCAGCCGGGACTTCACAGATACGCAGTATTTT
NA	TRBD2	TRBV15	TRBJ2-5	CATSYEGGVETQYF	TGTGCCACCAGCTATGAGGGAGGGGTAGAGACCCAGTACTTC
NA	TRBD2	TRBV7-3	TRBJ2-3	CASSAAGTSGTDTQYF	TGTGCCAGCAGCGCCGCCGGGACTAGCGGGACAGATACGCAGTATTTT
NA	TRBD2	TRBV13	TRBJ2-7	CASNRRLAGAQVQYF	TGTGCCAGCAACCGGAGACTAGCGGGAGCTCAGGTGCAGTACTTC
few	NA	TRBV11-2	TRBJ2-2	CASRPRDNYQSGELFF	TGTGCCAGCAGACCAAGGGACAACTACCAGTCCGGGGAGCTGTTTTTT
NA	TRBD1	TRBV5-1	TRBJ1-4	CASSTQGGSDEKLFF	TGCGCCAGCAGCACCCAGGGGGGAAGCGATGAAAAACTGTTTTTT
NA	NA	TRBV9	TRBJ2-2	CASSVGSPINTGELFF	TGTGCCAGCAGCGTAGGGTCGCCGATAAACACCGGGGAGCTGTTTTTT
NA	NA	TRBV19	TRBJ1-1	CASSFTTLNTEAFF	TGTGCCAGTAGTTTCACAACACTGAACACTGAAGCTTTCTTT
NA	NA	TRBV28	TRBJ2-7	CASSLVSATGMYEQYF	TGTGCCAGCAGTTTAGTTTCCGCAACAGGAATGTACGAGCAGTACTTC
NA	NA	TRBV25-1	TRBJ1-2	CASSETSRTGRPMSGYTF	TGTGCCAGCAGTGAAACTAGTCGAACGGGACGGCCAATGAGCGGCTACACCTTC
NA	NA	TRBV4-3	TRBJ2-5	CASSQDPAPGAQYF	TGCGCCAGCAGCCAAGACCCAGCACCAGGGGCCCAGTACTTC
once	NA	TRBV30	TRBJ2-5	CAWSVGGNQETQYF	TGTGCCTGGAGTGTCGGCGGGAACCAAGAGACCCAGTACTTC
NA	TRBD1	TRBV27	TRBJ1-1	CASNVHGVGTATAEAFF	TGTGCCAGCAACGTCCACGGGGTCGGGACAGCGACCGCTGAAGCTTTCTTT
NA	NA	TRBV5-1	TRBJ2-7	CASSFDTDYEQYF	TGCGCCAGCAGCTTTGACACAGACTACGAGCAGTACTTC
few	NA	TRBV2	TRBJ1-1	CASSEYDSMNTEAFF	TGTGCCAGCAGTGAATATGACAGCATGAACACTGAAGCTTTCTTT
NA	NA	TRBV9	TRBJ1-2	CASSVAWGAIYGYTF	TGTGCCAGCAGCGTAGCGTGGGGGGCGATTTATGGCTACACCTTC
once	NA	TRBV19	TRBJ1-2	CASSGRVNDGYTF	TGTGCCAGTAGTGGGCGAGTGAACGATGGCTACACCTTC
NA	TRBD2	TRBV4-3	TRBJ2-7	CASSQVAGGSYEQYF	TGCGCCAGCAGCCAAGTAGCGGGAGGGTCCTACGAGCAGTACTTC
NA	TRBD2	TRBV13	TRBJ2-7	CASAGEGYEQYF	TGTGCCTCAGCGGGAGAGGGGTACGAGCAGTACTTC
NA	NA	TRBV5-1	TRBJ2-5	CASSSGLTAETQYF	TGCGCCAGCAGCTCTGGCCTCACGGCGGAGACCCAGTACTTC
NA	TRBD2	TRBV5-4	TRBJ2-3	CASSLELAGRDTQYF	TGTGCCAGCAGCTTGGAACTAGCGGGGCGGGATACGCAGTATTTT
NA	NA	TRBV6-1	TRBJ1-2	CASSERNTVGYTF	TGTGCCAGCAGTGAAAGAAACACGGTCGGCTACACCTTC
NA	NA	TRBV19	TRBJ2-3	CASSIAGTDTQYF	TGTGCCAGTAGTATTGCAGGGACAGATACGCAGTATTTT
once	NA	TRBV29-1	TRBJ2-1	CSVEDASPLYNEQFF	TGCAGCGTTGAAGATGCCAGCCCCCTCTACAATGAGCAGTTCTTC
NA	NA	TRBV28	TRBJ1-5	CASSRAGFGVGPQHF	TGTGCCAGCAGTCGAGCAGGGTTTGGGGTCGGGCCCCAGCATTTT
NA	TRBD1	TRBV6-5	TRBJ2-7	CASSYRTGHYEQYF	TGTGCCAGCAGTTACCGGACAGGGCATTACGAGCAGTACTTC
NA	NA	TRBV7-3	TRBJ2-7	CASSLDSHHEQYF	TGTGCCAGCAGCTTAGACTCACACCACGAGCAGTACTTC
NA	TRBD1	TRBV11-2	TRBJ2-2	CASSLVGTGMDTGELFF	TGTGCCAGCAGCTTAGTGGGGACAGGGATGGACACCGGGGAGCTGTTTTTT
NA	NA	TRBV5-1	TRBJ1-4	CASSLAGTTNEKLFF	TGCGCCAGCAGCTTGGCGGGGACAACTAATGAAAAACTGTTTTTT
NA	NA	TRBV5-6	TRBJ2-4	CASSPGLVLVNIQYF	TGTGCCAGCAGCCCCGGACTGGTTCTCGTGAACATTCAGTACTTC
NA	NA	TRBV4-1	TRBJ1-2	CASSQGLGWDYGYTF	TGCGCCAGCAGCCAAGGGTTGGGATGGGACTATGGCTACACCTTC
NA	NA	TRBV5-1	TRBJ2-5	CASQGKDYQETQYF	TGCGCCAGTCAGGGGAAAGACTACCAAGAGACCCAGTACTTC
NA	NA	TRBV5-5	TRBJ2-7	CASSLLLGYYEQYF	TGTGCCAGCAGCTTGCTACTAGGGTACTACGAGCAGTACTTC
NA	NA	TRBV11-3	TRBJ2-1	CASSSGSGSYNEQFF	TGTGCCAGCAGCTCAGGAAGTGGGAGCTACAATGAGCAGTTCTTC
NA	TRBD2	TRBV6-5	TRBJ2-1	CASSYSGLAEQFF	TGTGCCAGCAGTTACTCCGGACTAGCGGAGCAGTTCTTC
NA	NA	TRBV7-2	TRBJ1-5	CASSLGGSGGNQPQHF	TGTGCCAGCAGCTTAGGAGGGTCGGGTGGGAATCAGCCCCAGCATTTT
NA	NA	TRBV19	TRBJ2-2	CASSKFGPNTGELFF	TGTGCCAGTAGTAAGTTCGGGCCGAACACCGGGGAGCTGTTTTTT
NA	TRBD1	TRBV15	TRBJ1-2	CATSSVGGRDGYTF	TGTGCCACCAGCAGTGTAGGGGGCAGGGATGGCTACACCTTC